Shown below are 12 T cell receptor beta chains from a single sample sequenced in a study of OX40 agonist ivuxolimab in advanced cancers. The receptor library was made with the immunoSEQ multiplex PCR assay. The table was pulled from immuneACCESS by TCRdb, which kept in-frame rearrangements only. Such tables lose some clones; where checked, under half of the loss comes from unresolved V genes, and the rest has no known cause. A total of about 63,000 clones appear in this sample, approximately 90% of them only once. Together, the top ten hold around 3.9% of the sample. This material consisted of CD4+ or CD8+ T cells sorted from blood, taken in a trial of the OX40 agonist ivuxolimab. Receptors originate from an adult with an advanced solid tumor such as melanoma, head and neck, liver or kidney cancer.

The V gene is TRBV29-1, the J gene TRBJ2-3; tentatively, D is TRBD1 (6 bases). CDR3 length equals 15 residues. Deletions cut 3 bases from V and 4 bases from J, with 17 bases between. Germline CDR1 is SQVTM and CDR2 is ANQGSEA. CDR3 nucleotide sequence: TGCAGCGTTGAGTGGGGGCTTGAGTTTTCAGATACGCAGTATTTT. This codes for CSVEWGLEFSDTQYF.

The gene calls are TRBV11-2 and TRBJ2-7; D perhaps matches TRBD1 (5 bases). The CDR3 runs to 11 residues. The germline gives CDR1 SGHAT, CDR2 FQNNGV. The CDR3 DNA is TGTGCCAGCAGCTTGGGGCCTCGACTCAAAGTC. Encoded protein: CASSLGPRLKV.

This clone has just one count. This chain uses TRBV27 with TRBJ2-7; 10 bases agree with TRBD2. Germline V lookup: CDR1 MNHEY, CDR2 SMNVEV (reference sequence). The junction had 2 bases not matched to a gene; V was cut back by 7 bases and J by 2 bases. The CDR3 has 13 amino acids. For the CDR3, the DNA is TGTGCCAGCACAGCGGGAGGGCCCTACGAGCAGTACTTC. Protein product: CASTAGGPYEQYF.

The chain has TRBV11-2 and TRBJ2-7, with 12 nucleotides matching TRBD2. CDR3 length equals 15 residues. CDR1 SGHAT and CDR2 FQNNGV come from the germline V gene. The V segment lost 5 bases and the J segment 6 bases; nucleotides outside the gene matches: 8. In nucleotides, the CDR3 is TGTGCCAGCAGCCAGCTGACTAGCGGGAGTAGCGAGCAGTACTTC. Protein product: CASSQLTSGSSEQYF.

The rearrangement links TRBV21-1 to TRBJ1-1. TRBV21-1 counts as a pseudogene. This CDR3 is built from 16 residues. CDR3 sequence: CASSKARGIMYTEAFF. In nucleotides, the CDR3 is TGTGCCAGCAGCAAAGCGAGGGGAATTATGTATACTGAAGCTTTCTTT.

The rearrangement links TRBV11-3 to TRBJ2-1, with 11 bases that match TRBD1. Germline-derived CDR1 and CDR2 are SGHNT and YENEEA. V trimming: 1 base; J trimming: 15 bases; junction bases outside the gene matches: 17. The CDR3 covers 17 residues. The CDR3: CASSLGERTGGSPWGFF. For the CDR3, the DNA is TGTGCCAGCAGCTTAGGGGAGCGGACAGGGGGCTCACCATGGGGGTTCTTC.

The gene calls are TRBV7-3 and TRBJ2-1, with a possible D match to TRBD1 (5 bases). This CDR3 is built from 13 residues. Germline values: CDR1 SGHTA, CDR2 FQGTGA. Between the trimmed V and J ends, which lost 5 bases and 7 bases, there was a span of 12 bases. The CDR3 DNA reads TGTGCCAGCAGCCCAGGGTGGGTAAATGAGCAGTTCTTC. Translated, it gives CASSPGWVNEQFF.

This clone was picked up one time. This chain joins TRBV27 and TRBJ2-3; 8 bases are shared with TRBD2. Germline V gene lookup returns CDR1 MNHEY and CDR2 SMNVEV (reference sequence). Unmatched junction bases numbered 12, after V lost 2 bases and J lost 2 bases. This CDR3 has 18 amino acids. The CDR3 loop is CASSLIVREGRLTDTQYF. CDR3 in DNA: TGTGCCAGCAGTTTAATCGTTCGGGAGGGGCGGCTCACAGATACGCAGTATTTT.

The chain has TRBV7-2 and TRBJ1-1; no clear D gene. The V end lost 5 bases, the J end lost 3 bases, and 13 bases lay between the germline ends. The germline CDR1 and CDR2 sequences are SGHTA and FQGNSA. The CDR3 has 14 amino acids. This chain's CDR3 is CASSPNDGYTEAFF. The CDR3 nucleotides read TGTGCCAGCAGCCCGAACGATGGATACACTGAAGCTTTCTTT. Using reference TRBV7-2 and TRBJ1-1 for the parts outside the CDR3, the full variable domain is GAGVSQSPSNKVTEKGKDVELRCDPISGHTALYWYRQSLGQGLEFLIYFQGNSAPDKSGLPSDRFSAERTGGSVSTLTIQRTQQEDSAVYLCASSPNDGYTEAFFGQGTRLTVV.

The chain joins TRBV27 to TRBJ2-1, with TRBD2 as a possible D gene (6 bases). The CDR3 consists of 14 residues. Trimming cost V 2 bases and J 7 bases, with 12 bases left between them. From germline, CDR1 is MNHEY and CDR2 SMNVEV (reference sequence). CDR3 protein: CASSLLPGGNEQFF. The CDR3 region has the DNA TGTGCCAGCAGTTTACTCCCCGGGGGAAATGAGCAGTTCTTC.

The chain links TRBV4-3 to TRBJ2-1; D not certain. The germline gives CDR1 LGHNA, CDR2 YSLEER. The CDR3 loop spans 18 amino acids. V dropped 0 bases and J dropped 4 bases, with 19 bases sitting between them. CDR3 region: CASSQEFMTPLMYNEQFF. Written as DNA, the CDR3 is TGCGCCAGCAGCCAAGAGTTCATGACCCCTTTGATGTACAATGAGCAGTTCTTC.

The chain couples TRBV7-9 to TRBJ1-1; D is unresolved. Germline V gene lookup returns CDR1 SEHNR and CDR2 FQNEAQ (reference sequence). The CDR3 contains 11 residues. Between the trimmed V and J ends, which lost 10 bases and 4 bases, there was a span of 10 bases. The CDR3 reads CATHSPTEAFF. In DNA, the CDR3 is TGTGCCACCCACTCGCCCACTGAAGCTTTCTTT.